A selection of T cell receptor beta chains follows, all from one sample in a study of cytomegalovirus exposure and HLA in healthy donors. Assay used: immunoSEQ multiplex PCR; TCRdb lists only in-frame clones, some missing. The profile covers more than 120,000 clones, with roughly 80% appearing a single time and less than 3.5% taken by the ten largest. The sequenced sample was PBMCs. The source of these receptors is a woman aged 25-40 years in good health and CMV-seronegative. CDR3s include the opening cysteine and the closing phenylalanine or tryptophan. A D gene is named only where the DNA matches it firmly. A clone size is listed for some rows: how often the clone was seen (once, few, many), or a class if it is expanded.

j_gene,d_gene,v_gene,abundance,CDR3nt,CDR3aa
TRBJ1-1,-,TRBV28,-,TGTGCCAGCAGCAGCGGTGGACGCCGGGCTTTCTTT,CASSSGGRRAFF
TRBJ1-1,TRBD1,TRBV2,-,TGTGCCAGCAGCCTCACAGGGGGCGTAAACACTGAAGCTTTCTTT,CASSLTGGVNTEAFF
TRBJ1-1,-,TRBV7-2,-,TGTGCCAGCAGCTTAGTACAGGGAAGGTCTGAAGCTTTCTTT,CASSLVQGRSEAFF
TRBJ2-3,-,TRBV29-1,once,TGCAGCGTAGTACCGGGACTCCTAGATACGCAGTATTTT,CSVVPGLLDTQYF
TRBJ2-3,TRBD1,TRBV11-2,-,TGTGCCAGCAGCTTAGATGGACAGGGTCCGGATACGCAGTATTTT,CASSLDGQGPDTQYF
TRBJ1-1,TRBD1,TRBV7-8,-,TGTGCCAGCAGAGCCCGCAGGGGGACAGGGACCATGAACACTGAAGCTTTCTTT,CASRARRGTGTMNTEAFF
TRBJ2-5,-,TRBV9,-,TGTGCCAGCAGCGTGTTTAGCGGCGCGCAAGAGACCCAGTACTTC,CASSVFSGAQETQYF
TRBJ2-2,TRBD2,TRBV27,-,TGTGCCAGCATCGCCGGGACTAGCGGGACCGGGGAGCTGTTTTTT,CASIAGTSGTGELFF
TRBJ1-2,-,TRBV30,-,TGTGCCTGGCGGAGGGCACCCACGAAATATGGCTACACCTTC,CAWRRAPTKYGYTF
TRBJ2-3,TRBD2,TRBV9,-,TGTGCCAGCAGCGTAGATGTAGCGGGAGGACAGGATACGCAGTATTTT,CASSVDVAGGQDTQYF
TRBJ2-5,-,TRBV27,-,TGTGCCAGCAGTTTCGGTCCGATCGAGACCCAGTACTTC,CASSFGPIETQYF
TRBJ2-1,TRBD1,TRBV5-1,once,TGCGCCAGCAGCTTCCGGGACAGGTCCTTCGATGAGCAGTTCTTC,CASSFRDRSFDEQFF
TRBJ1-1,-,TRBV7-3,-,TGTGCCAGCAGCTCTACAGGGAGCACTGAAGCTTTCTTT,CASSSTGSTEAFF
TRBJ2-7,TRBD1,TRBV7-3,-,TGTGCCAGCAGCTCAAGACAGGGGGTCAGCTACGAGCAGTACTTC,CASSSRQGVSYEQYF
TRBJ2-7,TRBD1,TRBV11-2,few,TGTGCCAGCAGCCCGTTGGGGGGGGACAGGGCCTACGAGCAGTACTTC,CASSPLGGDRAYEQYF
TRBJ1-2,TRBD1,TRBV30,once,TGTGCCTGGAGAGTCCAGGGGGCTTTGGGTGGCTACACCTTC,CAWRVQGALGGYTF
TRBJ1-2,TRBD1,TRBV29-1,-,TGCAGCGTTGGGACAGGGGGCTATGGCTACACCTTC,CSVGTGGYGYTF
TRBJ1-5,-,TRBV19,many,TGTGCCAGTAGCAATCCACGGGGGGGTAGCAATCAGCCCCAGCATTTT,CASSNPRGGSNQPQHF
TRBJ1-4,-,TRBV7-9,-,TGTGCCAGCAGCTTACGGGCGTCGGCAGGGTTGGCGACTAATGAAAAACTGTTTTTT,CASSLRASAGLATNEKLFF
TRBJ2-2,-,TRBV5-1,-,TGCGCCAGCAGCTTGGAAGGGGCCCCCGGGGAGCTGTTTTTT,CASSLEGAPGELFF
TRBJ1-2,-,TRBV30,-,TGTGCCTGGAGTTGGGGAGACTATGGCTACACCTTC,CAWSWGDYGYTF
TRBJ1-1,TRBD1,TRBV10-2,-,TGCGCCAGCAGCCTATCAGGGGGCTTATCCACTGAAGCTTTCTTT,CASSLSGGLSTEAFF
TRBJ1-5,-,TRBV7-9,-,TGTGCCAGCAGCTTGGTCGGGGTATACAATCAGCCCCAGCATTTT,CASSLVGVYNQPQHF
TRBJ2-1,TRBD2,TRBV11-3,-,TGTGCCAGCAGCTTAGATTCCCCAGCGGGGGCCTACAATGAGCAGTTCTTC,CASSLDSPAGAYNEQFF
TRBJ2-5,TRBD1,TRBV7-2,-,TGTGCCAGCAGCTTGGACAGGGTACAAGAGACCCAGTACTTC,CASSLDRVQETQYF
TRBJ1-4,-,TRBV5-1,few,TGCGCCAGCAGCTTGAACAGGGCAACTAATGAAAAACTGTTTTTT,CASSLNRATNEKLFF
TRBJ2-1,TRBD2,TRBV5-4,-,TGTGCCAGCAGCCCAGTTGGGACTAGCGCCGTACGGGTACACAATGAGCAGTTCTTC,CASSPVGTSAVRVHNEQFF
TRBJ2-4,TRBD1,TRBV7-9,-,TGTGCCAGCAGCCCGAGCCCGGGGACAGGGGAAAACATTCAGTACTTC,CASSPSPGTGENIQYF
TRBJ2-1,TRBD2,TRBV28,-,TGTGCCAGCAGTTTACTGTCGGCTAGCGGGGAAAATGAGCAGTTCTTC,CASSLLSASGENEQFF
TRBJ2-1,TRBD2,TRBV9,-,TGTGCCAGCAGCGTAGGCAACAGCGGGAGGGCCCGGTCCTACAATGAGCAGTTCTTC,CASSVGNSGRARSYNEQFF
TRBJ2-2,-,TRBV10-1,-,TGCGCCAGCAGAAGTACAGCGAACACCGGGGAGCTGTTTTTT,CASRSTANTGELFF
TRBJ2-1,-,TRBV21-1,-,TGTGCCAGCAGCAAAGAGTTAGGCGGGATCCCTTACAATGAGCAGTTCTTC,CASSKELGGIPYNEQFF
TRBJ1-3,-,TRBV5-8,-,TGTGCCAGCAGCTTGGTCCCTCAGGTCTCTGGAAACACCATATATTTT,CASSLVPQVSGNTIYF
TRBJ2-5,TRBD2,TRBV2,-,TGTGCCGGCCTAGCGGGAAACCAAGAGACCCAGTACTTC,CAGLAGNQETQYF
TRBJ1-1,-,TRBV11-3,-,TGTGCCAGCAGCTTTACCGGGAACACTGAAGCTTTCTTT,CASSFTGNTEAFF
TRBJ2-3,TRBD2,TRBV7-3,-,TGTGCCAGCAGCCCCAGACACGGGGGGGCCCTGTATACGCAGTATTTT,CASSPRHGGALYTQYF
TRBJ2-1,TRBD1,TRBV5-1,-,TGCGCCAGCAGCCTACAGGGGGCGCTTTCCAATGAGCAGTTCTTC,CASSLQGALSNEQFF
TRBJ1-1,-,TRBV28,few,TGTGCCAGCAGTTTATTCGCTGAAGCTTTCTTT,CASSLFAEAFF
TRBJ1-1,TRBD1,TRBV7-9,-,TGTGCCAGCAGCTCTGGACAGGGTGGGAACACTGAAGCTTTCTTT,CASSSGQGGNTEAFF
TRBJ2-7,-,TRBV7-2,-,TGTGCCAGCAGCTTACAGGGACAATTTTTCTACGAGCAGTACTTC,CASSLQGQFFYEQYF
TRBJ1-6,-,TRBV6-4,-,TGTGCCAGCAGCACGGGACAAGACTATAATTCACCCCTCCACTTT,CASSTGQDYNSPLHF